These T cell receptor beta chains were read from a single sample in a study of blood T cell repertoires in COVID-19. Some clones are missing from TCRdb's copy, which holds only in-frame ones; the method was immunoSEQ multiplex PCR. The sample lists about 150,000 clones; under 90% were seen once. The specimen was PBMCs or T cells enriched from blood (not recorded which). These receptors came from a woman between 45 and 60 years old who had recovered from COVID-19. CDR3s include the opening cysteine and the closing phenylalanine or tryptophan. The order of the fields is J gene, D gene, V gene, clone size, CDR3 protein, CDR3 DNA. The D gene is left open where the match is weak. Clone size is shown for a subset of rows, as once, few, many or a class of expanded clone.

>TRBJ1-1|TRBD1|TRBV10-3|NA
CAISAVNQGDTEAFF
TGTGCCATCAGTGCAGTAAATCAGGGGGACACTGAAGCTTTCTTT
>TRBJ1-1|NA|TRBV6-2/TRBV6-3|NA
CASSFRTANTEAFF
TGTGCCAGCAGTTTTAGGACAGCCAACACTGAAGCTTTCTTT
>TRBJ2-1|NA|TRBV3-1/TRBV3-2|NA
CASSQALTGGASTNEQFF
TGTGCCAGCAGCCAAGCGCTAACCGGGGGAGCGAGTACGAATGAGCAGTTCTTC
>TRBJ1-4|NA|TRBV7-2|NA
CASKIRGLSEKLFF
TGTGCCAGCAAAATCCGGGGGTTAAGTGAAAAACTGTTTTTT
>TRBJ1-1|NA|TRBV7-9|NA
CASTPGVNTEAFF
TGTGCCAGCACCCCGGGGGTGAACACTGAAGCTTTCTTT
>TRBJ2-1|NA|TRBV5-8|NA
CASSQGTVGRNEQFF
TGTGCCAGCAGCCAGGGGACGGTGGGGCGCAATGAGCAGTTCTTC
>TRBJ1-4|TRBD1|TRBV10-3|NA
CAIGASPGRQGKEKLFF
TGTGCCATCGGAGCGTCCCCCGGTCGACAGGGAAAGGAAAAACTGTTTTTT
>TRBJ2-3|TRBD1|TRBV6-5|NA
CASSPGTASTDTQYF
TGTGCCAGCAGTCCCGGGACAGCTAGCACAGATACGCAGTATTTT
>TRBJ2-7|TRBD2|TRBV6-2/TRBV6-3|NA
CASSSNLAGDLYEQYF
TGTGCCAGCAGTTCGAATCTAGCGGGAGACCTATACGAGCAGTACTTC
>TRBJ1-6|NA|TRBV6-2/TRBV6-3|NA
CASSLQNSPLHF
TGTGCCAGCAGTCTGCAGAATTCACCCCTCCACTTT
>TRBJ2-2|TRBD1|TRBV6-2/TRBV6-3|few
CASSKTGATGELFF
TGTGCCAGCAGTAAGACAGGGGCGACCGGGGAGCTGTTTTTT
>TRBJ1-1|TRBD1|TRBV19|NA
CASSIARPGGKNTEAFF
TGTGCCAGTAGTATTGCCCGCCCAGGGGGGAAGAACACTGAAGCTTTCTTT
>TRBJ2-7|NA|TRBV18|NA
CASSRDTTYEQYF
TGTGCCAGCTCACGGGACACGACCTACGAGCAGTACTTC
>TRBJ2-1|TRBD1|TRBV7-8|NA
CASSRQGKDNEQFF
TGTGCCAGCAGCCGACAGGGAAAGGACAATGAGCAGTTCTTC
>TRBJ2-7|NA|TRBV11-1|NA
CASSLIRGFEQYF
TGTGCCAGCAGCTTAATACGAGGGTTCGAGCAGTACTTC
>TRBJ2-2|NA|TRBV5-1|NA
CASSRGWELFF
TGCGCCAGCAGCAGGGGATGGGAGCTGTTTTTT
>TRBJ1-4|NA|TRBV18|NA
CASSPFTVATNEKLFF
TGTGCCAGCTCACCATTCACAGTTGCAACTAATGAAAAACTGTTTTTT
>TRBJ2-7|NA|TRBV5-1|NA
CASSLGGDSFDEQYF
TGCGCCAGCAGCTTGGGTGGCGACAGTTTCGACGAGCAGTACTTC
>TRBJ2-7|NA|TRBV6-5|NA
CASSPVTVVHEQYF
TGTGCCAGCAGCCCCGTGACAGTAGTCCACGAGCAGTACTTC
>TRBJ1-2|TRBD1|TRBV11-2|NA
CASSSITIRRGLNYGYTF
TGTGCCAGCAGCTCCATCACCATCCGGAGGGGGCTTAACTATGGCTACACCTTC
>TRBJ1-3|NA|TRBV4-2|NA
CASSPTLPGQINTIYF
TGTGCCAGCAGCCCCACATTACCGGGACAAATAAACACCATATATTTT
>TRBJ1-1|NA|TRBV6-2/TRBV6-3|NA
CASSQFRLHTEAFF
TGTGCCAGCAGCCAATTCAGGCTTCACACTGAAGCTTTCTTT
>TRBJ2-7|NA|TRBV9|once
CASSVDPSSYEQYF
TGTGCCAGCAGCGTAGACCCTAGCTCCTACGAGCAGTACTTC
>TRBJ1-1|NA|TRBV5-1|NA
CASTPTGKDNTEAFF
TGCGCCAGCACCCCCACAGGGAAGGATAACACTGAAGCTTTCTTT
>TRBJ1-2|NA|TRBV2|NA
CASRSGGSGYTF
TGTGCCAGCAGATCTGGAGGGAGTGGCTACACCTTC
>TRBJ1-6|TRBD1|TRBV28|NA
CASRVQGGPNSPLHF
TGTGCCAGCAGGGTACAGGGGGGCCCCAATTCACCCCTCCACTTT
>TRBJ1-6|TRBD1|TRBV5-1|NA
CASSPGQGPNSPLHF
TGCGCCAGCAGCCCGGGACAGGGCCCGAATTCACCCCTCCACTTT
>TRBJ2-7|TRBD1|TRBV7-2|NA
CASSPGGTGGYEQYF
TGTGCCAGCAGCCCAGGGGGGACAGGAGGTTACGAGCAGTACTTC
>TRBJ2-6|NA|TRBV5-1|NA
CASSLSTAGANVLTF
TGCGCCAGCAGCCTCTCGACAGCTGGGGCCAACGTCCTGACTTTC
>TRBJ2-3|TRBD2|TRBV7-8|NA
CASSYPGLAGRTDTQYF
TGTGCCAGCAGCTACCCGGGACTAGCGGGGAGAACAGATACGCAGTATTTT
>TRBJ1-3|TRBD1|TRBV7-9|NA
CASSLNPGQLFSGNTIYF
TGTGCCAGCAGCCTAAACCCGGGACAGCTTTTCTCTGGAAACACCATATATTTT
>TRBJ1-2|NA|TRBV28|NA
CASRDTDLGYTF
TGTGCCAGCAGGGACACCGATCTTGGCTACACCTTC
>TRBJ2-7|NA|TRBV28|NA
CASSFGVGGSYEQYF
TGTGCCAGCAGTTTTGGGGTCGGGGGATCCTACGAGCAGTACTTC
>TRBJ2-7|TRBD1|TRBV11-2|NA
CASSLDREYPYEQYF
TGTGCCAGCAGCCTAGACAGGGAATATCCGTACGAGCAGTACTTC
>TRBJ2-7|NA|TRBV5-1|NA
CASSSTGEVNEQYF
TGCGCCAGCAGCTCAACAGGGGAGGTCAACGAGCAGTACTTC
>TRBJ2-1|TRBD1|TRBV7-9|NA
CASSWGQGFSDEQFF
TGTGCCAGCAGCTGGGGACAGGGGTTCAGCGATGAGCAGTTCTTC
>TRBJ2-1|TRBD2|TRBV6-5|NA
CASGREGSSYNEQFF
TGTGCCAGCGGGCGGGAGGGTTCCTCCTACAATGAGCAGTTCTTC
>TRBJ2-5|TRBD2|TRBV6-4|NA
CASSPGGGSETQYF
TGTGCCAGCAGCCCAGGCGGCGGGAGCGAGACCCAGTACTTC
>TRBJ2-5|TRBD2|TRBV6-1|NA
CASSEFSGGAGTQYF
TGTGCCAGCAGTGAATTTAGCGGGGGGGCCGGGACCCAGTACTTC
>TRBJ2-1|TRBD2|TRBV14|NA
CASSPIGLAGVYEQFF
TGTGCCAGCAGCCCGATCGGACTAGCGGGAGTTTATGAGCAGTTCTTC
>TRBJ1-6|NA|TRBV19|NA
CASRLRDRNSPLHF
TGTGCCAGTAGATTGAGGGATCGGAATTCACCCCTCCACTTT
>TRBJ1-3|NA|TRBV3-1/TRBV3-2|NA
CASSLLKAQFNSGNTIYF
TGTGCCAGCAGCCTACTAAAGGCGCAATTTAACTCTGGAAACACCATATATTTT
>TRBJ1-3|NA|TRBV7-9|NA
CASSLGTLTGMAGNTIYF
TGTGCCAGCAGCTTAGGGACCCTTACAGGGATGGCTGGAAACACCATATATTTT
>TRBJ1-5|TRBD1|TRBV19|NA
CASRLEGARGNQPQHF
TGTGCCAGTAGGTTGGAGGGGGCGCGCGGCAATCAGCCCCAGCATTTT
>TRBJ2-1|NA|TRBV5-1|NA
CASSLGSEGLNNEQFF
TGCGCCAGCAGCTTGGGAAGCGAGGGACTTAACAATGAGCAGTTCTTC
>TRBJ1-1|NA|TRBV19|once
CASSFLDGRAFF
TGTGCCAGTAGTTTCTTAGATGGGCGAGCTTTCTTT
>TRBJ1-2|TRBD1|TRBV7-2|NA
CANSVSQGGYTF
TGTGCCAACAGCGTATCACAGGGGGGCTACACCTTC
>TRBJ2-7|TRBD2|TRBV2|NA
CASSEPLAGVSYEQYF
TGTGCCAGCAGTGAACCCCTAGCGGGAGTATCCTACGAGCAGTACTTC
>TRBJ2-2|TRBD2|TRBV7-2|NA
CASREGLAGAGELFF
TGTGCCAGCAGAGAGGGACTAGCGGGAGCCGGGGAGCTGTTTTTT
>TRBJ1-1|NA|TRBV9|NA
CASSVEGVEAFF
TGTGCCAGCAGCGTAGAGGGGGTTGAAGCTTTCTTT
>TRBJ2-2|TRBD1|TRBV18|NA
CASSPVQGASNTGELFF
TGTGCCAGCTCACCCGTACAGGGGGCCTCGAACACCGGGGAGCTGTTTTTT
>TRBJ1-2|TRBD1|TRBV6-1|NA
CASSATGTGNWYGYTF
TGTGCCAGCAGTGCGACCGGGACAGGGAATTGGTATGGCTACACCTTC
>TRBJ2-7|TRBD2|TRBV19|NA
CASSTGSGDGVSYEQYF
TGTGCCAGTAGTACCGGCAGCGGGGACGGCGTCTCCTACGAGCAGTACTTC
>TRBJ2-5|TRBD2|TRBV28|NA
CASSSSGRAQETQYF
TGTGCCAGCAGTTCTAGCGGGAGGGCCCAAGAGACCCAGTACTTC
>TRBJ2-3|TRBD2|TRBV28|NA
CASTSGLAGSDTQYF
TGTGCCAGCACCTCGGGCCTAGCGGGCTCAGATACGCAGTATTTT
>TRBJ2-7|NA|TRBV2|NA
CASCLKPGGNEQYF
TGTGCCAGCTGCCTAAAGCCTGGGGGCAACGAGCAGTACTTC
>TRBJ2-7|NA|TRBV27|NA
CASSVLTGSSYEQYF
TGTGCCAGCAGTGTCCTGACGGGGAGCTCCTACGAGCAGTACTTC
>TRBJ2-1|NA|TRBV6-2/TRBV6-3|NA
CASSPFGEYNEQFF
TGTGCCAGCAGCCCATTCGGGGAGTACAATGAGCAGTTCTTC
>TRBJ1-1|NA|TRBV7-3|NA
CASSLGGRNTEAFF
TGTGCCAGCAGCTTAGGAGGGCGGAACACTGAAGCTTTCTTT
>TRBJ1-5|TRBD1|TRBV20-1|NA
CSASHRQGSNQPQHF
TGCAGTGCTAGTCATCGACAGGGGAGCAATCAGCCCCAGCATTTT